The rows below give T cell receptor beta chains drawn from one sample of a study of CD8 T cells in Susac syndrome. Each CDR3 protein is one row after TCRdb ran MiXCR on the immunoSEQ multiplex PCR reads. The data hold roughly 200,000 distinct CDR3 sequences, with 85% to 95% observed a single time. Sequenced input: CD8+ T cells from PBMCs. The receptor set was obtained from a human donor with multiple sclerosis. The CDR3 runs from the conserved cysteine through the conserved F or W. D genes are given only for firm matches. Clone size is stated in some rows and not others, as once, few, many or a class when expanded.

J: TRBJ2-4; D: NA; V: TRBV7-6; size: NA; DNA: TGTGCCAGCAGCTCGCATCTAGCCAAAAACATTCAGTACTTC; CDR3: CASSSHLAKNIQYF
J: TRBJ2-5; D: NA; V: TRBV20-1; size: NA; DNA: TGCAGTGCTAGAGTCCCGGGAAGAGGAGAGACCCAGTACTTC; CDR3: CSARVPGRGETQYF
J: TRBJ1-1; D: TRBD1; V: TRBV6-1; size: NA; DNA: TGTGCCAGCAGTCCGTTCGCACCGGGACAGGGGGGCAGAAACACTGAAGCTTTCTTT; CDR3: CASSPFAPGQGGRNTEAFF
J: TRBJ2-7; D: TRBD1; V: TRBV7-9; size: NA; DNA: TGTGCCAGCAGCTTTAGGGTCAGGGGGTCTTCCCAACCCTACGAGCAGTACTTC; CDR3: CASSFRVRGSSQPYEQYF
J: TRBJ1-6; D: TRBD1; V: TRBV6-5; size: NA; DNA: TGTGCCAGCAGTGACCGGGACAGCTATAATTCACCCCTCCACTTT; CDR3: CASSDRDSYNSPLHF
J: TRBJ1-1; D: NA; V: TRBV19; size: NA; DNA: TGTGCCAGTAGTTTCGGAGCTCACCGTGAAGCTTTCTTT; CDR3: CASSFGAHREAFF
J: TRBJ2-3; D: TRBD2; V: TRBV4-2; size: NA; DNA: TGTGCCAGCAGCCAACCCACGAGCGGGGGGGCCGCAGATACGCAGTATTTT; CDR3: CASSQPTSGGAADTQYF
J: TRBJ2-3; D: TRBD2; V: TRBV28; size: NA; DNA: TGTGCCAGCAGTTTAGCCGCTAGCGGGGATACGCAGTATTTT; CDR3: CASSLAASGDTQYF
J: TRBJ2-2; D: NA; V: TRBV18; size: NA; DNA: TGTGCCAGCTCACCGGGCCCGAACACCGGGGAGCTGTTTTTT; CDR3: CASSPGPNTGELFF
J: TRBJ2-1; D: TRBD2; V: TRBV20-1; size: NA; DNA: TGCAGTGCTCGGCACATAGCGGGAGGCTACAATGAGCAGTTCTTC; CDR3: CSARHIAGGYNEQFF
J: TRBJ1-1; D: TRBD1; V: TRBV12-3/TRBV12-4; size: NA; DNA: TGTGCCAGCAGCGGACAGGTGAACACTGAAGCTTTCTTT; CDR3: CASSGQVNTEAFF
J: TRBJ2-3; D: NA; V: TRBV27; size: NA; DNA: TGTGCCAGCAGTTGGGGGCTCATGGGCAGCACAGATACGCAGTATTTT; CDR3: CASSWGLMGSTDTQYF
J: TRBJ2-1; D: TRBD2; V: TRBV20-1; size: NA; DNA: TGCAGTGCTAGAGATCTAGCGGGGAGCTCCTACAATGAGCAGTTCTTC; CDR3: CSARDLAGSSYNEQFF
J: TRBJ1-5; D: NA; V: TRBV2; size: NA; DNA: TGTGCCAGCAGTGAATATGGATATAGCAATCAGCCCCAGCATTTT; CDR3: CASSEYGYSNQPQHF
J: TRBJ1-5; D: TRBD1; V: TRBV20-1; size: NA; DNA: TGCAGTGCTAGAGGACAGGGGAATAGCAATCAGCCCCAGCATTTT; CDR3: CSARGQGNSNQPQHF
J: TRBJ1-2; D: NA; V: TRBV12-3/TRBV12-4; size: NA; DNA: TGTGCCAGCAGACAGGGAGCTAACTATGGCTACACCTTC; CDR3: CASRQGANYGYTF
J: TRBJ2-1; D: NA; V: TRBV12-5; size: once; DNA: TGTGCTAGTGGTTTCCGACTGGATTTCTCCTACAATGAGCAGTTCTTC; CDR3: CASGFRLDFSYNEQFF
J: TRBJ2-1; D: NA; V: TRBV24-1; size: NA; DNA: TGTGCCACCAGTGATTTTTTGAATGAGCAGTTCTTC; CDR3: CATSDFLNEQFF
J: TRBJ2-1; D: NA; V: TRBV24-1; size: once; DNA: TGTGCCACCAGTGATTTTCGGGGGGCGGCCTACAATGAGCAGTTCTTC; CDR3: CATSDFRGAAYNEQFF
J: TRBJ1-1; D: NA; V: TRBV9; size: once; DNA: TGTGCCAGCAGCGTCGGGGGTCAAATGAACACTGAAGCTTTCTTT; CDR3: CASSVGGQMNTEAFF
J: TRBJ2-1; D: NA; V: TRBV28; size: NA; DNA: TGTGCCAGCAGTTTAAGGGGCGGCGGTTGGATTGAGCAGTTCTTC; CDR3: CASSLRGGGWIEQFF
J: TRBJ2-2; D: NA; V: TRBV29-1; size: NA; DNA: TGCAGCGTTGCCTGGGTCGCCGGGGAGCTGTTTTTT; CDR3: CSVAWVAGELFF
J: TRBJ2-7; D: TRBD1; V: TRBV4-1; size: NA; DNA: TGCGCCAGCAGCCAATCAAGGACAGGACCCTACGAGCAGTACTTC; CDR3: CASSQSRTGPYEQYF
J: TRBJ2-3; D: NA; V: TRBV12-3/TRBV12-4; size: NA; DNA: TGTGCCAGCAGTTTCCTGGCAGATACGCAGTATTTT; CDR3: CASSFLADTQYF
J: TRBJ2-7; D: NA; V: TRBV2; size: NA; DNA: TGTGCCAGCAGTGAAAGGTTTGGGGAGCAGTACTTC; CDR3: CASSERFGEQYF
J: TRBJ2-5; D: NA; V: TRBV13; size: NA; DNA: TGTGCCAGCAGCTTAATGTCGGAGACCCAGTACTTC; CDR3: CASSLMSETQYF
J: TRBJ2-7; D: TRBD2; V: TRBV13; size: NA; DNA: TGTGCCAGCAGTATAGCGGGAGAAGCAATCTGGCAGTACTTC; CDR3: CASSIAGEAIWQYF
J: TRBJ1-1; D: TRBD1; V: TRBV10-3; size: NA; DNA: TGTGCCATCAGTGAAGGGGGCTCGAACACTGAAGCTTTCTTT; CDR3: CAISEGGSNTEAFF
J: TRBJ1-4; D: NA; V: TRBV13; size: NA; DNA: TGTGCCAGCAGCTTAGGCCCGGCGGCGGGTGAAAAACTGTTTTTT; CDR3: CASSLGPAAGEKLFF
J: TRBJ2-1; D: NA; V: TRBV29-1; size: NA; DNA: TGCAGCGTTGTTACCAGGGATAGCTCCTACAATGAGCAGTTCTTC; CDR3: CSVVTRDSSYNEQFF
J: TRBJ1-1; D: TRBD1; V: TRBV20-1; size: NA; DNA: TGCAGTGCTAGTCCCCCCATTGCGACAGGGAAAGCTTTCTTT; CDR3: CSASPPIATGKAFF
J: TRBJ2-1; D: TRBD2; V: TRBV27; size: NA; DNA: TGTGCCAGCAGTTTATTCGCGGGAGGGCCAGGTGAGCAGTTCTTC; CDR3: CASSLFAGGPGEQFF
J: TRBJ2-3; D: NA; V: TRBV9; size: NA; DNA: TGTGCCAGCAGCGTAGAAGGGGATAGCACAGATACGCAGTATTTT; CDR3: CASSVEGDSTDTQYF
J: TRBJ2-2; D: TRBD1; V: TRBV29-1; size: NA; DNA: TGCAGCGTACAAAGACAGGGGGTCACCGGGGAGCTGTTTTTT; CDR3: CSVQRQGVTGELFF
J: TRBJ1-2; D: NA; V: TRBV27; size: NA; DNA: TGTGCCAGCAGTTTGACGAACAGCCTCTATGGCTACACCTTC; CDR3: CASSLTNSLYGYTF
J: TRBJ2-6; D: NA; V: TRBV11-2; size: NA; DNA: TGTGCCAGCAGCTTAGGGATGCAGGTGGCCAACGTCCTGACTTTC; CDR3: CASSLGMQVANVLTF
J: TRBJ2-2; D: TRBD2; V: TRBV9; size: NA; DNA: TGTGCCAGCAGCGGGACTAGGAACACCGGGGAGCTGTTTTTT; CDR3: CASSGTRNTGELFF
J: TRBJ1-1; D: TRBD1; V: TRBV27; size: NA; DNA: TGTGCCAGCAGCGAGCCGGGACAGGGTTTCACTGAAGCTTTCTTT; CDR3: CASSEPGQGFTEAFF
J: TRBJ1-2; D: TRBD1; V: TRBV12-3/TRBV12-4; size: NA; DNA: TGTGCCAGCGGGGGGGGACAGCCAGTTGGTGGCTACACCTTC; CDR3: CASGGGQPVGGYTF
J: TRBJ2-3; D: NA; V: TRBV15; size: NA; DNA: TGTGCCACCAGCAGAGATCCCCGGGACAACCCCAGGGCTGATACGCAGTATTTT; CDR3: CATSRDPRDNPRADTQYF
J: TRBJ1-2; D: TRBD1; V: TRBV29-1; size: NA; DNA: TGCAGCGTTCGGGACAGTCAAAACTGGGGCTATGGCTACACCTTC; CDR3: CSVRDSQNWGYGYTF
J: TRBJ1-3; D: NA; V: TRBV4-1; size: NA; DNA: TGCGCCAGCAGCGTATATTGGAGCTCTGGAAACACCATATATTTT; CDR3: CASSVYWSSGNTIYF
J: TRBJ1-2; D: NA; V: TRBV27; size: NA; DNA: TGTGCCAGCAGTTTCCAGGGAGCTAACTATGGCTACACCTTC; CDR3: CASSFQGANYGYTF
J: TRBJ2-1; D: TRBD2; V: TRBV27; size: NA; DNA: TGTGCCAGCAGTTTATATGCGGGAGGACGGAACAATGAGCAGTTCTTC; CDR3: CASSLYAGGRNNEQFF
J: TRBJ2-3; D: NA; V: TRBV14; size: NA; DNA: TGTGCCAGCAGCCAAGTCCCATACCCCACAGATACGCAGTATTTT; CDR3: CASSQVPYPTDTQYF
J: TRBJ1-2; D: NA; V: TRBV9; size: once; DNA: TGTGCCAGCAGCGTAGCTGGGGCCGCGGGATATGGCTACACCTTC; CDR3: CASSVAGAAGYGYTF
J: TRBJ1-2; D: TRBD1; V: TRBV9; size: NA; DNA: TGTGCCAGCAGCGTACAAGACAGGGATTATGGCTACACCTTC; CDR3: CASSVQDRDYGYTF
J: TRBJ1-5; D: NA; V: TRBV4-1; size: NA; DNA: TGCGCCAGCAGCCGGCATCAGGGAGGGAATCAGCCCCAGCATTTT; CDR3: CASSRHQGGNQPQHF
J: TRBJ2-7; D: TRBD1; V: TRBV11-2; size: NA; DNA: TGTGCCAGCAGCTTCGGACAGGGCTACGAGCAGTACTTC; CDR3: CASSFGQGYEQYF
J: TRBJ1-1; D: NA; V: TRBV6-4; size: NA; DNA: TGTGCCAGCAGTGAACCGGGACTCCTGAACACTGAAGCTTTCTTT; CDR3: CASSEPGLLNTEAFF
J: TRBJ2-7; D: NA; V: TRBV3-1; size: NA; DNA: TGTGCCAGCAGCCAAGGGGGGGTATTCGGACTCTACGAGCAGTACTTC; CDR3: CASSQGGVFGLYEQYF
J: TRBJ2-7; D: NA; V: TRBV13; size: few; DNA: TGTGCCAGCAGCTTAGAGGGACCCGGGCAATACGAGCAGTACTTC; CDR3: CASSLEGPGQYEQYF
J: TRBJ2-7; D: TRBD1; V: TRBV6-6; size: NA; DNA: TGTGCCAGCGGAGACAGGGCGGACTACGAGCAGTACTTC; CDR3: CASGDRADYEQYF
J: TRBJ2-1; D: TRBD2; V: TRBV4-1; size: NA; DNA: TGCGCCAGCAGCCCCCTGACTAGCGGGAGTTACTACAATGAGCAGTTCTTC; CDR3: CASSPLTSGSYYNEQFF
J: TRBJ2-5; D: TRBD2; V: TRBV27; size: NA; DNA: TGTGCCAGCAGTCGGAGCGGGAGGGTAGAGACCCAGTACTTC; CDR3: CASSRSGRVETQYF
J: TRBJ2-1; D: TRBD2; V: TRBV9; size: NA; DNA: TGTGCCAGCAGCGTAAGAGCGGCTAGCGGGGGCAACTCGCGGAATGAGCAGTTCTTC; CDR3: CASSVRAASGGNSRNEQFF
J: TRBJ2-3; D: TRBD2; V: TRBV20-1; size: once; DNA: TGCAGTGCTAGATCGGGACTAGCGGCTCCTAGCACAGATACGCAGTATTTT; CDR3: CSARSGLAAPSTDTQYF
J: TRBJ1-2; D: NA; V: TRBV20-1; size: NA; DNA: TGCAGTGCTAGACCATCGACCCTCGCCGGGACGGCAATCTATGGCTACACCTTC; CDR3: CSARPSTLAGTAIYGYTF